Reported below is one TCR beta chain. PCR employed 60 Vbeta and 13 Jbeta primers. Some clones are missing from TCRdb's copy, which holds only in-frame ones; the method was immunoSEQ multiplex PCR. The sample gives under 200,000 clones, 65% to 85% of which show up once; over 3% is in the top ten. This sample was included in a study of cytomegalovirus exposure and HLA in healthy donors. The V and J ends lost 5 bases and 6 bases, in that order; junction bases with no gene match: 7. The germline V gene encodes CDR1 LNHDA and CDR2 SQIVND (reference sequence). The CDR3 spans 15 residues. The receptor's source is a woman between 50 and 59 years old in good health and CMV-seropositive. The chain links TRBV19 to TRBJ1-2; TRBD1 aligns across 12 bases. The sequenced sample consisted of PBMCs. The CDR3 region is CASSEWGQGANGYTF. In DNA form, the CDR3 reads TGTGCCAGTAGTGAATGGGGACAGGGGGCTAATGGCTACACCTTC.